This T cell receptor beta chain was sequenced in a study of CD8+ T cells in alopecia areata. General study findings and limits: Scalp sample sequencing also detects resident alphabeta T cells of normal skin. Researchers reported that TCR sharing among patients proved less clear than in mice, possibly HLA-linked.

The sample's treatment: oral pan-JAK inhibitor, 5-10 mg twice daily. Concerning this clone: Its specificity is not known.

This CDR3 contains 16 residues. CDR1 is MGHRA, CDR2 YSYEKL, per germline. The germline V and J ends were trimmed by 4 bases and 4 bases, with 19 bases remaining between them. cDNA reverse transcribed from extracted RNA served as the sequencing template. The protocol was immunoSEQ multiplex PCR, while the TCRdb copy is restricted to in-frame clones and leaves out a portion. The repertoire includes 150,000 to 200,000 clones, around three fifths of them detected once, and approximately 15% sits in the top ten. The sequencing here drew on CD4+ T cells sorted from blood, taken at week 24, from a patient treated with tofacitinib. The source of this sequence is a human donor with alopecia areata. The chain joins TRBV4-1 to TRBJ2-5; D gene uncertain. The chain's CDR3 is CASSPTSGLLGETQYF. CDR3 nucleotide sequence: TGCGCCAGCAGCCCGACCTCCGGCCTTCTGGGAGAGACCCAGTACTTC.